Listed below are T cell receptor beta chains from one sample, sequenced in a study of T cells after yellow fever vaccination. TCRdb independently ran MiXCR on the 5' RACE reads; one entry per CDR3 protein. The table has about 320,000 distinct CDR3 sequences, roughly 10% seen once. The specimen was CD4+ T cells sorted from PBMCs, collected 45 days after the yellow fever booster vaccination. These receptors originate from a man younger than 30 who received the YFV17D yellow fever vaccine. Both conserved end residues are part of each CDR3. D genes are given only for firm matches. Some rows mark clone size as missing; the rest say once, few, many or name a class of expanded clone.

TRBJ2-5,many,TRBV5-1,TRBD1,15,TGCGCCAGCAGCTTGGACGGACAGGGGGAAGAGACCCAGTACTTC,CASSLDGQGEETQYF
TRBJ1-6,few,TRBV7-2,TRBD1,15,TGTGCCACTGCCGGGACAGCGGGCTATAATTCACCCCTCCACTTT,CATAGTAGYNSPLHF
TRBJ2-2,many,TRBV13,TRBD2,17,TGTGCCAGCAGCTTAGGCCGGCGGGGGGGCCGAACCGGGGAGCTGTTTTTT,CASSLGRRGGRTGELFF
TRBJ1-4,NA,TRBV29-1,NA,13,TGCAGCGCCTCGGAGGACGCTAATGAAAAACTGTTTTTT,CSASEDANEKLFF
TRBJ2-3,NA,TRBV7-6,NA,14,TGTGCCAGCAGCCGATCGGACAGCACAGATACGCAGTATTTT,CASSRSDSTDTQYF
TRBJ2-2,NA,TRBV6-5,TRBD1,14,TGTGCCAGCAGTTACTCACAGGGGTCCGGGGAGCTGTTTTTT,CASSYSQGSGELFF
TRBJ2-3,many,TRBV20-1,NA,15,TGCAGTGCTAGAGAAGGACCATTAAGCGGGGATACGCAGTATTTT,CSAREGPLSGDTQYF
TRBJ1-1,many,TRBV6-2/TRBV6-3,TRBD1,13,TGTGCCAGCATGAGACAGGGGAACACTGAAGCTTTCTTT,CASMRQGNTEAFF
TRBJ2-2,NA,TRBV11-3,NA,15,TGTGCCAGCAGCTTGGAGATAGGCCACAGAGGGGAGCTGTTTTTT,CASSLEIGHRGELFF
TRBJ1-6,few,TRBV6-1,TRBD1,16,TGTGCCAGCAGTGTTCCGGGGGGACAGGACTTTTCACCCCTCCACTTT,CASSVPGGQDFSPLHF
TRBJ2-6,few,TRBV21-1,NA,14,TGTGCCAGCACCCGGGGGCTAGGGGCCAACGTCCTGACTTTC,CASTRGLGANVLTF
TRBJ2-2,NA,TRBV27,TRBD2,17,TGTGCCAGCAGTCTCCATAGCGGGGGGGCACGCACCGGGGAGCTGTTTTTT,CASSLHSGGARTGELFF
TRBJ2-3,NA,TRBV3-1,NA,16,TGTGCCAGCAGCCAAGGTATAGCGAGAAGCACAGATACGCAGTATTTT,CASSQGIARSTDTQYF
TRBJ2-4,many,TRBV5-1,NA,13,TGCGCCAGCAGCTTGAACGGAGAAAACATTCAGTACTTC,CASSLNGENIQYF
TRBJ1-1,NA,TRBV5-1,NA,15,TGCGCCAGCAGCTCAACCAGAACAGGGTACGGGGAAGCTTTCTTT,CASSSTRTGYGEAFF
TRBJ2-1,NA,TRBV5-1,TRBD1,17,TGCGCCAGCAGCGTTAACAGGGGCCCTGGTTCCTACAATGAGCAGTTCTTC,CASSVNRGPGSYNEQFF
TRBJ1-6,many,TRBV7-8,NA,15,TGTGCCAGCAGAGTAGGGAACCCTTTGGATTCACCCCTCCACTTT,CASRVGNPLDSPLHF
TRBJ2-5,NA,TRBV24-1,NA,16,TGTGCCACCAGTGATTTATCGGAACAAACGGGGGAGACCCAGTACTTC,CATSDLSEQTGETQYF
TRBJ2-1,NA,TRBV14,TRBD1,16,TGTGCCAGCAGCCCGGGGCAGGGGGCGAGTTACAATGAGCAGTTCTTC,CASSPGQGASYNEQFF
TRBJ2-5,NA,TRBV5-1,NA,15,TGCGCCAGCAGCCCCGGGACGGCACTCCAAGAGACCCAGTACTTC,CASSPGTALQETQYF
TRBJ2-4,NA,TRBV3-1,NA,16,TGTGCCAGCAGCCAAGTAGCGGCCTGGCCCAAAAACATTCAGTACTTC,CASSQVAAWPKNIQYF
TRBJ1-2,once,TRBV5-1,NA,14,TGCGCCAGCAGCTTGGCCGCCGGGGGAAGGGGCTACACCTTC,CASSLAAGGRGYTF
TRBJ1-5,NA,TRBV6-5,NA,13,TGTGCCAGCAGTTACTCTCGGGGGCAGCCCCAGCATTTT,CASSYSRGQPQHF
TRBJ1-2,NA,TRBV4-3,TRBD1,14,TGCGCCAGCAGCCCCGGGACAGTATCTTTTGGCTACACCTTC,CASSPGTVSFGYTF
TRBJ2-7,few,TRBV7-2,NA,15,TGTGCCAGCAGCTTCAGAACAGGGAACACCTACGAGCAGTACTTC,CASSFRTGNTYEQYF
TRBJ1-4,once,TRBV30,NA,14,TGTGCCTGGAGTATGATCGGGACTAATGAAAAACTGTTTTTT,CAWSMIGTNEKLFF
TRBJ1-5,few,TRBV6-5,NA,13,TGTGCCAGCAGTCCTATCCAGGGGCAGCCCCAGCATTTT,CASSPIQGQPQHF